What follows are 18 T cell receptor beta chains derived from one specimen sequenced in a study of shared clonotypes between healthy human individuals. Profiling relied on immunoSEQ multiplex PCR, and the TCRdb table lists in-frame clones only, not all of them. This table has about 2.4 million clones, approximately 92% appearing once. Material: naive CD4+ T cells sorted from blood. Noted subset: CD45RA+ positively selected. These TCRs come from a man between 18 and 35 years old in good health.

The genes are TRBV9 and TRBJ2-7, with D perhaps matching TRBD1 (6 bases). The CDR3 covers 15 residues. V lost 0 bases and J 4 bases, leaving 14 bases between the germline ends. Germline V gene data show CDR1 as SGDLS and CDR2 as YYNGEE. CDR3 nucleotide sequence: TGTGCCAGCAGCGTAGATGGCAGGGGTCCTTACGAGCAGTACTTC. Translating gives CASSVDGRGPYEQYF.

The chain combines TRBV4-1 with TRBJ2-3, with TRBD2 as a possible D gene (6 bases). CDR3 length: 13 amino acids. From germline, CDR1 is MGHRA and CDR2 YSYEKL. The germline V and J ends were trimmed by 4 bases and 4 bases, with 9 bases remaining between them. CDR3 sequence reads: CASSPRLADTQYF. CDR3 sequence (DNA): TGCGCCAGCAGCCCACGACTAGCAGATACGCAGTATTTT.

As for this clone: Additional DNA sequences in this sample encode the identical CDR3. This chain joins TRBV7-2 and TRBJ2-5, with no clear D. The CDR3 extends over 11 amino acids. Trimming shortened V by 3 bases and J by 5 bases, and 4 bases separated the two germline ends. Germline loops: CDR1 SGHTA, CDR2 FQGNSA. This CDR3 is CASSFLETQYF. CDR3 coding DNA: TGTGCCAGCAGCTTCTTGGAGACCCAGTACTTC.

The chain recombines TRBV15 with TRBJ2-7; D is unresolved. Germline values: CDR1 LNHNV, CDR2 YYDKDF (reference sequence). CDR3 length: 13 residues. Between the trimmed V and J ends, which lost 3 bases and 3 bases, there was a span of 9 bases. The CDR3: CATSRELLYEQYF. The DNA of the CDR3 is TGTGCCACCAGCAGGGAACTCCTCTACGAGCAGTACTTC.

The V and J genes are TRBV28 and TRBJ1-5; TRBD1 aligns across 8 bases. Per germline, CDR1 MDHEN and CDR2 SYDVKM. CDR3 length: 16 amino acids. J lost 6 bases, V lost 2 bases, and 9 bases had no gene match. The CDR3 sequence is CASSLRGQGAFQPQHF. CDR3 in DNA: TGTGCCAGCAGTTTAAGGGGTCAGGGGGCGTTTCAGCCCCAGCATTTT. Using reference TRBV28 and TRBJ1-5 for the parts outside the CDR3, the full variable domain is DVKVTQSSRYLVKRTGEKVFLECVQDMDHENMFWYRQDPGLGLRLIYFSYDVKMKEKGDIPEGYSVSREKKERFSLILESASTNQTSMYLCASSLRGQGAFQPQHFGDGTRLSIL.

A word on this clone: Compared with germline, one end of the junction differs, possibly owing to a read error. The CDR3 region is CASSPRSAYAQYF. The CDR3 nucleotides read TGTGCCAGCAGTCCCCGGTCCGCGTACGCGCAGTACTTC. The chain joins TRBV11-2 to TRBJ2-7; D is uncertain. This CDR3 is built from 13 residues. The germline V gene has CDR1 SGHAT and CDR2 FQNNGV.

This clone was detected once. The chain couples TRBV10-3 to TRBJ2-7, with 7 positions matching TRBD1. V trimming: 10 bases; J trimming: 3 bases; junction bases outside the gene matches: 9. The CDR3 is 13 residues long. Per the germline V gene, CDR1 is ENHRY and CDR2 is SYGVKD. In DNA, the CDR3 is TGTGCCACCCGGACAGGAGTCCTCTACGAGCAGTACTTC. It yields the protein CATRTGVLYEQYF.

The V and J genes are TRBV7-2 and TRBJ2-1; 11 bases agree with TRBD1. In germline, CDR1 is SGHTA, CDR2 FQGNSA. The CDR3 runs to 17 residues. The junction had 8 bases not matched to a gene; V was cut back by 1 base and J by 6 bases. The CDR3 sequence: CASSLGRAGQGGNEQFF. The CDR3 region has the DNA TGTGCCAGCAGCTTAGGTCGTGCGGGACAGGGGGGCAATGAGCAGTTCTTC.

This chain uses TRBV6-1 with TRBJ1-6, with no clear D. In germline, CDR1 is MNHNS, CDR2 SASEGT. This CDR3 contains 17 residues. Deletions cut 0 bases from V and 7 bases from J, with 16 bases between. CDR3 nucleotide sequence: TGTGCCAGCAGTGAAGCAAGGGTGCGAGAAGGAAATTCACCCCTCCACTTT. Translated: CASSEARVREGNSPLHF.

V and J are TRBV7-9 and TRBJ2-1; 10 positions agree with TRBD2. Germline CDR1 and CDR2: SEHNR and FQNEAQ (reference sequence). The CDR3 has 14 residues. V shed 4 bases, J shed 6 bases, and the junction held 3 bases outside the gene matches. This chain's CDR3 is CASSWTSGLNEQFF. CDR3 nucleotides: TGTGCCAGCAGCTGGACTAGCGGACTCAATGAGCAGTTCTTC. Using reference TRBV7-9 and TRBJ2-1 for the parts outside the CDR3, the full variable domain is DTGVSQNPRHKITKRGQNVTFRCDPISEHNRLYWYRQTLGQGPEFLTYFQNEAQLEKSRLLSDRFSAERPKGSFSTLEIQRTEQGDSAMYLCASSWTSGLNEQFFGPGTRLTVL.

The chain carries TRBV9 and TRBJ1-6; TRBD1 aligns across 9 bases. In germline, CDR1 is SGDLS, CDR2 YYNGEE. This CDR3 contains 15 residues. The V and J ends lost 3 bases and 6 bases, in that order; junction bases with no gene match: 4. As DNA, the CDR3 is TGTGCCAGCAGCGAGGGGACAGGGATTAATTCACCCCTCCACTTT. The encoded protein is CASSEGTGINSPLHF.

Details on this clone: The sample contains more than one DNA sequence encoding this CDR3. The V call is TRBV5-1, the J call TRBJ2-1; 11 positions agree with TRBD2. The germline CDR1 and CDR2 sequences are SGHRS and YFSETQ. The ends lost 2 bases at V and 6 bases at J; junction bases unmatched: 1. This CDR3 contains 14 residues. The CDR3 spells CASSLGLAGNEQFF. The CDR3 DNA reads TGCGCCAGCAGCTTAGGACTAGCGGGCAATGAGCAGTTCTTC.

The V call is TRBV10-3, the J call TRBJ1-1, with D possibly being TRBD1 (5 bases). The CDR3 is made up of 14 amino acids. The germline V and J ends were trimmed by 6 bases and 7 bases, with 18 bases remaining between them. From germline, CDR1 is ENHRY and CDR2 SYGVKD. The CDR3 protein is CAIREGSGLREAFF. In DNA, the CDR3 is TGTGCCATCAGGGAGGGGTCGGGCCTGCGTGAAGCTTTCTTT.

CDR3 DNA sequence: TGCGCCAGCAGCCCTAGACAGGGTGACACTGAAGCTTTCTTT. Translated, it gives CASSPRQGDTEAFF. The V call is TRBV4-1, the J call TRBJ1-1, with 7 bases that match TRBD1. V lost 4 bases, J lost 3 bases, and 5 bases stayed unmatched. Germline assignment: CDR1 MGHRA and CDR2 YSYEKL. The CDR3 has 14 amino acids.

The chain joins TRBV11-2 to TRBJ2-7; D may be TRBD2 (6 bases). The CDR3 is 14 amino acids. Germline V gene data show CDR1 as SGHAT and CDR2 as FQNNGV. V was clipped by 5 bases and J by 3 bases, with 14 bases between them. The CDR3 here is CASSGDGGSYEQYF. The CDR3 nucleotides are TGTGCCAGCAGCGGAGACGGGGGTAGCTACGAGCAGTACTTC.

To note about this clone: Within the sample, other DNA sequences also encode this same CDR3. The rearrangement uses TRBV4-1 and TRBJ2-1, with a possible D match to TRBD1 (6 bases). V was pared by 0 bases and J by 4 bases, with 10 bases between. The CDR3 is 15 amino acids. Germline-derived CDR1 and CDR2 are MGHRA and YSYEKL. CDR3 sequence: CASSQDLGTYNEQFF. The CDR3 bases are TGCGCCAGCAGCCAAGATCTGGGGACATACAATGAGCAGTTCTTC.

The V and J genes are TRBV27 and TRBJ2-7; 7 nucleotides match TRBD1. CDR1 and CDR2 from the germline V gene are MNHEY and SMNVEV (reference sequence). V gave up 2 bases and J gave up 3 bases; unmatched junction bases: 13. The CDR3 covers 17 residues. CDR3 nucleotides: TGTGCCAGCAGTTTACCTACGACCGGGACAGATATCTACGAGCAGTACTTC. This encodes CASSLPTTGTDIYEQYF.

The rearrangement uses TRBV6-1 and TRBJ1-2; 9 nucleotides match TRBD1. The CDR3 is made up of 15 amino acids. V gave up 5 bases and J gave up 5 bases; unmatched junction bases: 9. Germline V gives CDR1 MNHNS, CDR2 SASEGT. CDR3 sequence: CASSTGTGSRYGYTF. The CDR3 nucleotides are TGTGCCAGCAGTACCGGGACAGGGAGTCGTTATGGCTACACCTTC.